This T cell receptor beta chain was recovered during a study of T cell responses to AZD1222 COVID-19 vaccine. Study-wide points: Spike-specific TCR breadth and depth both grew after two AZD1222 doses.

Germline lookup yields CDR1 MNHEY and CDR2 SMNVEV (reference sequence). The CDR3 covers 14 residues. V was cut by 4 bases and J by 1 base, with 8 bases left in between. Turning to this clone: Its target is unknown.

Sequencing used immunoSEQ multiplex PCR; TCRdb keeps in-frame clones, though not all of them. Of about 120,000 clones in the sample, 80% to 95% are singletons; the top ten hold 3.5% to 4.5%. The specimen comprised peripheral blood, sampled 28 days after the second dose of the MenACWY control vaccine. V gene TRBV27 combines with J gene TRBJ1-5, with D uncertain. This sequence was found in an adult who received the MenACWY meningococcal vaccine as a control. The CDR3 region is CASSSRRSNQPQHF. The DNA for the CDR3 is TGTGCCAGCAGTTCGCGCAGGAGCAATCAGCCCCAGCATTTT.